This paragraph reports one TCR beta chain. Its antigen is not identified. These data originate in a study of regulatory T cells in long-lasting Graves disease. Study information: With positive TSH receptor antibodies and over 5 years of antithyroid drugs, Graves' disease was considered persistent.

Both iRepertoire HTBI primers and Arm-PCR of CDR3 regions were used to build the TCR beta libraries. MiXCR, applied by TCRdb to the multiplex PCR reads, yields one record per CDR3 protein. The repertoire holds a few hundred thousand distinct CDR3 sequences, with around 22% as singletons. Time point indicated: persistent/refractory GD, antithyroid drugs over 5 years with positive TRAb. RNA extracted from PBMCs served as the sequencing template. As collected, the peripheral blood samples measured 8 to 9 milliliters each and went into EDTA tubes. The CDR3 is made up of 14 amino acids. V was cut by 4 bases and J by 5 bases, with 17 bases left in between. The germline CDR1 and CDR2 sequences are GTSNPN and SVGIG (reference sequence). Points from the study as a whole: Accuracy may have suffered from the small sample size. Newly diagnosed Graves' patients exceeded persistent ones in TCR diversity.

J is TRBJ1-1 and V is TRBV30; D gene ambiguous. This clonotype was sampled from a female donor with Graves disease. Material: peripheral blood mononuclear cells (PBMCs), obtained when the disease was refractory, from a patient treated with antithyroid drugs. In DNA form, the CDR3 reads TGTGCCTGGAACCTTAGCCCGTGGGAAACTGAAGCTTTCTTT. This translates into CAWNLSPWETEAFF. Complete variable domain (other parts from reference TRBV30 and TRBJ1-1): SQTIHQWPATLVQPVGSPLSLECTVEGTSNPNLYWYRQAAGRGLQLLFYSVGIGQISSEVPQNLSASRPQDRQFILSSKKLLLSDSGFYLCAWNLSPWETEAFFGQGTRLTVV.